This T cell receptor (beta chain) originates from a study of Ad26.COV2.S vaccination and SARS-CoV-2 variants. V lost 5 bases and J lost 11, with 18 bases in between. The germline gives CDR1 MNHEY, CDR2 SVGEGT. The CDR3 loop spans 13 amino acids. Treatment denoted: about 20 received Ad26.COV2.S at low or high dose, single or two shots; 5 received placebo; per-sample allocation not given. Specimen acquisition occurred on day 63 following the initial vaccine or placebo injection. Sequencing used immunoSEQ multiplex PCR; TCRdb keeps in-frame clones, though not all of them. Of 300,000 to 350,000 clones listed, 75% to 90% are singletons.

This TCR was sampled from a person between 18 and 60 years old who received the Ad26.COV2.S COVID-19 vaccine or a placebo. J is TRBJ1-1 and V is TRBV6-2 or TRBV6-3; TRBD1 might be the D (5 bases). The source material was peripheral blood, sampled in a trial of Ad26.COV2.S vaccine versus placebo. The DNA for the CDR3 is TGTGCCAGCAGTACCGGGACTCTCGGGAAGGCTTTCTTT. Translating gives CASSTGTLGKAFF.